This is a list of T cell receptor beta chains from one sample in a study of radiotherapy plus CTLA-4 blockade in lung cancer. Data came from immunoSEQ multiplex PCR; TCRdb stores just in-frame clones and leaves some out. Altogether more than 75,000 clones are present, 55% to 75% being singletons, with the ten largest covering around 15%. The material was peripheral blood, obtained from a patient treated with radiotherapy plus ipilimumab. The receptors stem from a human donor with non-small cell lung cancer that progressed on radiotherapy plus ipilimumab. The CDR3 runs from the conserved cysteine through the conserved F or W.

V gene: TRBV19; CDR3 length: 13; CDR3 protein: CASSQDRGDIQYF
V gene: TRBV6-5; CDR3 length: 14; CDR3 protein: CASRRAGGLNTQYF
V gene: TRBV5-8; CDR3 length: 13; CDR3 protein: CASSLAGEQPQHF
V gene: TRBV6-6; CDR3 length: 15; CDR3 protein: CASSYSMAAWQPQHF
V gene: TRBV9; CDR3 length: 18; CDR3 protein: CASSVTSGRAPLTDTQYF
V gene: TRBV9; CDR3 length: 14; CDR3 protein: CASSATPAGGIQYF
V gene: TRBV28; CDR3 length: 14; CDR3 protein: CASSTDRGYTEAFF
V gene: TRBV18; CDR3 length: 15; CDR3 protein: CASSPGATVPDTQYF
V gene: TRBV6-5; CDR3 length: 16; CDR3 protein: CASSYTAYDSYNEQFF
V gene: TRBV7-2; CDR3 length: 15; CDR3 protein: CASSPSGAGRHEQYF
V gene: TRBV6-1; CDR3 length: 18; CDR3 protein: CASSVFPSLGGPAYGYTF
V gene: TRBV7-3; CDR3 length: 15; CDR3 protein: CASGARNSGANVLTF
V gene: TRBV28; CDR3 length: 15; CDR3 protein: CASSLGTGLATEAFF
V gene: TRBV5-4; CDR3 length: 14; CDR3 protein: CASSGSGFAYEQYF
V gene: TRBV11-2; CDR3 length: 17; CDR3 protein: CASSSPPTSGSVDEQYF
V gene: TRBV28; CDR3 length: 16; CDR3 protein: CASSSDRDFNFGEQFF
V gene: TRBV10-2; CDR3 length: 14; CDR3 protein: CASSGQGAWYGYTF
V gene: TRBV7-6; CDR3 length: 15; CDR3 protein: CASSHWREEGETQYF
V gene: TRBV6-1; CDR3 length: 17; CDR3 protein: CASSEVGQGRHGYGYTF
V gene: TRBV4-1; CDR3 length: 15; CDR3 protein: CASRPTDVYNSPLHF
V gene: TRBV9; CDR3 length: 13; CDR3 protein: CASSVRGDYEAFF
V gene: TRBV6-5; CDR3 length: 13; CDR3 protein: CASSLPLSYEQYF
V gene: TRBV9; CDR3 length: 15; CDR3 protein: CASSVIGTGSGELFF
V gene: TRBV7-8; CDR3 length: 15; CDR3 protein: CASSLTGGAYDTQYF
V gene: TRBV6-1; CDR3 length: 15; CDR3 protein: CASSEEGGGYNEQFF
V gene: TRBV5-4; CDR3 length: 15; CDR3 protein: CASSLGLEAYNEQFF
V gene: TRBV11-2; CDR3 length: 13; CDR3 protein: CASSLGAGNTIYF
V gene: TRBV19; CDR3 length: 12; CDR3 protein: CASGIPDGELFF
V gene: TRBV7-2; CDR3 length: 16; CDR3 protein: CASSLAGGGMRNEQFF
V gene: TRBV29-1; CDR3 length: 13; CDR3 protein: CSVTDRDSYEQYF
V gene: TRBV7-8; CDR3 length: 13; CDR3 protein: CASSRGVNYGYTF
V gene: TRBV9; CDR3 length: 15; CDR3 protein: CASSLQGISNQPQHF
V gene: TRBV28; CDR3 length: 13; CDR3 protein: CASSFGKIYGYTF
V gene: TRBV6-1; CDR3 length: 16; CDR3 protein: CASSERTGWGGNTIYF
V gene: TRBV14; CDR3 length: 15; CDR3 protein: CASSQATGAVREAFF
V gene: TRBV5-1; CDR3 length: 19; CDR3 protein: CASSSGTGGSMSSYNEQFF
V gene: TRBV7-9; CDR3 length: 15; CDR3 protein: CASSNRDREIEGYTF
V gene: TRBV9; CDR3 length: 14; CDR3 protein: CASSARVDTGELFF
V gene: TRBV6-5; CDR3 length: 15; CDR3 protein: CASSMRTASDQPQHF
V gene: TRBV6-5; CDR3 length: 11; CDR3 protein: CASSYNYEQYF
V gene: TRBV10-3; CDR3 length: 16; CDR3 protein: CAISEGGVAGQETQYF
V gene: TRBV6-5; CDR3 length: 14; CDR3 protein: CASSVGGSNQPQHF
V gene: TRBV5-5; CDR3 length: 15; CDR3 protein: CASSFSGAVENIQYF
V gene: TRBV27; CDR3 length: 15; CDR3 protein: CASSLSGPYYNEQFF
V gene: TRBV6-5; CDR3 length: 15; CDR3 protein: CASTVIGGGIYEQYF
V gene: TRBV4-2; CDR3 length: 13; CDR3 protein: CASSAGVGYEQYF
V gene: TRBV6-1; CDR3 length: 16; CDR3 protein: CASSEFSASGSGELFF
V gene: TRBV9; CDR3 length: 14; CDR3 protein: CASSVGGLEAEQYF
V gene: TRBV19; CDR3 length: 14; CDR3 protein: CASSIGQFNEKLFF
V gene: TRBV18; CDR3 length: 14; CDR3 protein: CASSDRDGTDTQYF
V gene: TRBV27; CDR3 length: 20; CDR3 protein: CASKSTGTGEIRRTIDEQFF
V gene: TRBV5-4; CDR3 length: 14; CDR3 protein: CASSLESREDTQYF
V gene: TRBV6-5; CDR3 length: 13; CDR3 protein: CASSLDSIYGYTF